What follows describes a single T cell receptor beta chain. Its antigen is undetermined. This sample is drawn from a study of a mutant IDH1 vaccine in newly diagnosed glioma. Study-level information: Patients underwent eight vaccinations, which took place in weeks 1, 3, 5, 7, 11, 15, 19 and 23. The sex distribution of treated patients was approximately 62% male and roughly 40% female, with a mean age of roughly 40 years.

Clones were sequenced by immunoSEQ multiplex PCR, and TCRdb holds only the in-frame ones, with some missing. The sample lists about 72,000 clones; nearly 85% were seen once. The time point here: week 23, last vaccination. Vaccination used 300 ug of mutant IDH1 20-mer peptide per dose, with topical imiquimod. There are 13 residues in the CDR3. V was clipped by 5 bases and J by 7 bases; unmatched bases: 7. CDR1 and CDR2 (germline): SGHTA, FQGNSA. The chain combines TRBV7-2 with TRBJ2-5, with 7 bases aligning to TRBD2. Specimen: PBMCs, collected from a glioma patient whose treatment included an IDH1 peptide vaccine. The source is a man aged 18 to 30 with glioma. The CDR3 sequence: CASSVDSGGTQYF. The CDR3 region has the DNA TGTGCCAGCAGCGTTGACTCGGGGGGGACCCAGTACTTC. Filled out from reference TRBV7-2 and TRBJ2-5, the complete variable domain reads GAGVSQSPSNKVTEKGKDVELRCDPISGHTALYWYRQSLGQGLEFLIYFQGNSAPDKSGLPSDRFSAERTGGSVSTLTIQRTQQEDSAVYLCASSVDSGGTQYFGPGTRLLVL.